This passage covers 30 T cell receptor beta chains from one sample sequenced in a study of human T cells and chemical hapten exposure (dated by TCRdb to the early 2020s). The time point label corresponds to: patch test 1, 2 weeks after DPC sensitization. This specimen's treatment or condition label, per the study, means: therapeutic diphenylcyclopropenone sensitization with weekly scalp DPC. The method was RACE. The data were produced on a NextSeq 500. The public reads were quality trimmed at Q25 with fastp and then assembled into clones with MiXCR by TCRdb, keeping productive beta chains. Here each entry gathers all rows of one CDR3 protein and keeps the most common genes and DNA. This sample holds around 380,000 distinct CDR3 sequences; 4.8% were observed only once. Together, the top ten hold roughly 2.4% of the sample. This specimen was whole blood, taken in connection with sensitization to the hapten diphenylcyclopropenone (DPC). The receptor set was obtained from a woman aged 45-60 years with alopecia areata. Some clones in this sample may be carry-over from other donors' samples.

There are a few counts of this clonotype. The V call is TRBV20-1, the J call TRBJ1-2, with 8 bases fitting TRBD1. Germline values: CDR1 DFQATT, CDR2 SNEGSKA (reference sequence). The CDR3 loop spans 13 amino acids. Trimming cost V 6 bases and J 4 bases; bases outside gene matches: 7. In DNA form, the CDR3 reads TGCAGTGCACGGGACAGGCTTACCTATGGCTACACCTTC. It is translated as CSARDRLTYGYTF.

This clonotype was detected ten times or more. One end of the junction does not line up with germline, which may come from a read error. The chain combines TRBV4-1 with TRBJ1-2, with 8 bases fitting TRBD1. This CDR3 spans 15 amino acids. The germline gives CDR1 MGHRA, CDR2 YSYEKL. CDR3 amino acids: CASSQEAGTGYDYTF. CDR3 sequence (DNA): TGCGCCAGCAGCCAAGAAGCCGGGACAGGCTATGACTACACCTTC.

The V gene is TRBV6-5, the J gene TRBJ2-7, with D possibly matching TRBD1 (5 bases). This CDR3 is built from 14 residues. Trimming took off 4 bases at V and 2 bases at J, with 12 bases between the two ends. Germline V gene sequence: CDR1 MNHEY, CDR2 SVGAGI. The CDR3 DNA follows: TGTGCCAGCAGTTCCTCAGGGATAGCCTACGAGCAGTACTTC. Its translation: CASSSSGIAYEQYF.

This clonotype was seen many times. V is TRBV28 and J is TRBJ2-3; D gene ambiguous. The CDR3 totals 13 residues. CDR1 and CDR2 (germline): MDHEN, SYDVKM. The V gene lost 7 bases and the J gene lost 2 bases, with 10 bases spanning the gap. CDR3 sequence (DNA): TGTGCCAGCATTGGCGAATTCACAGATACGCAGTATTTT. This encodes CASIGEFTDTQYF. The entire variable domain, with the rest obtained from reference TRBV28 and TRBJ2-3, is as follows: DVKVTQSSRYLVKRTGEKVFLECVQDMDHENMFWYRQDPGLGLRLIYFSYDVKMKEKGDIPEGYSVSREKKERFSLILESASTNQTSMYLCASIGEFTDTQYFGPGTRLTVL.

This clonotype occurred a few times. This chain uses TRBV5-4 with TRBJ1-4, with 9 bases fitting TRBD1. V trimming: 3 bases; J trimming: 6 bases; junction bases outside the gene matches: 6. Germline lookup yields CDR1 SGHNT and CDR2 YYREEE (reference sequence). CDR3 length: 15 residues. The chain's CDR3 is CASSSRQGGDEKLFF. The CDR3, as DNA: TGTGCCAGCAGCTCGCGACAGGGGGGAGATGAAAAACTGTTTTTT.

CDR3 nucleotides: TGTGCCAGCAACGCAGGGGGCAATAGCAATCAGCCCCAGCATTTT. Its translation is CASNAGGNSNQPQHF. This chain joins TRBV2 and TRBJ1-5, with TRBD1 identical over 8 bases. The V and J ends lost 7 bases and 0 bases, in that order; junction bases with no gene match: 5. This CDR3 comprises 15 residues. Per the germline V gene, CDR1 is SNHLY and CDR2 is FYNNEI.

The table lists this clonotype with many counts. V gene TRBV29-1 combines with J gene TRBJ2-2, with a weak D call TRBD1 (5 bases). Trimming cost V 7 bases and J 0 bases, with 6 bases left between them. Germline lookup yields CDR1 SQVTM and CDR2 ANQGSEA. The CDR3 is 12 residues long. The CDR3 sequence is CSGQSNTGELFF. CDR3 nucleotide sequence: TGCAGCGGACAGTCGAACACCGGGGAGCTGTTTTTT.

Note on this clonotype: A read error may explain this, as a much larger clone is one base away. The CDR3 protein is CASGLPGTNVLTF. DNA of the CDR3: TGTGCCAGCGGTTTACCGGGGACCAACGTCCTGACTTTC. The rearrangement joins TRBV27 to TRBJ2-6; D perhaps matches TRBD2 (5 bases). There are 13 residues in the CDR3. The V gene's germline CDR1 is MNHEY and CDR2 SMNVEV (reference sequence).

At least ten counts were recorded for this clonotype. The V call is TRBV11-2, the J call TRBJ1-2; D gene unclear. Trimming stripped 0 bases from V and 8 bases from J, with 13 bases between. The length of the CDR3 is 14 residues. The V gene's germline CDR1 is SGHAT and CDR2 FQNNGV. The CDR3 nucleotides read TGTGCCAGCAGCTTAGATAAAGGGTTTAACGGCTACACCTTC. Residues: CASSLDKGFNGYTF.

This clonotype was recorded many times. For the CDR3, the DNA is TGTGCCAGCTACCCACCCAGCGGGGGGTTCTACAATGAGCAGTTCTTC. It is translated as CASYPPSGGFYNEQFF. The chain has TRBV7-9 and TRBJ2-1, with 9 bases fitting TRBD2. Germline trimming cut 8 bases from V and 3 bases from J; bases unmatched to any gene: 11. Germline CDR1 and CDR2: SEHNR and FQNEAQ (reference sequence). This CDR3 contains 16 residues. The full variable domain, with the rest looked up from reference TRBV7-9 and TRBJ2-1, is DTGVSQNPRHKITKRGQNVTFRCDPISEHNRLYWYRQTLGQGPEFLTYFQNEAQLEKSRLLSDRFSAERPKGSFSTLEIQRTEQGDSAMYLCASYPPSGGFYNEQFFGPGTRLTVL.

The chain couples TRBV7-8 to TRBJ2-3; TRBD2 is a possible D gene (5 bases). The V gene lost 1 base and the J gene lost 2 bases, with 13 bases spanning the gap. CDR1 and CDR2 from the germline V gene are SGHVS and FQNEAQ. The CDR3 is made up of 16 amino acids. The CDR3 loop reads CASSLGAADVTDTQYF. The CDR3 DNA follows: TGTGCCAGCAGCTTAGGGGCAGCGGATGTCACAGATACGCAGTATTTT.

This clonotype appeared a few times. V gene TRBV6-1 combines with J gene TRBJ2-7; 8 nucleotides line up with TRBD1. In germline, CDR1 is MNHNS, CDR2 SASEGT. The trim removed 4 bases at V and 3 bases at J, leaving 5 bases unmatched. The CDR3 has 14 amino acids. The CDR3 bases are TGTGCCAGCAGTGGGACAGGGAGGAACTACGAGCAGTACTTC. Protein sequence: CASSGTGRNYEQYF.

This clonotype appeared many times. The chain couples TRBV27 to TRBJ1-1, with a possible D match to TRBD1 (6 bases). V was cut by 3 bases and J by 8 bases, with 16 bases left in between. CDR1 is MNHEY and CDR2 is SMNVEV in the germline V gene (reference sequence). The CDR3 totals 14 residues. This CDR3 reads CASSFRGGPREAFF. CDR3 DNA: TGTGCCAGCAGTTTCAGGGGAGGGCCGCGGGAAGCTTTCTTT.

This clonotype appeared many times. V gene TRBV30 combines with J gene TRBJ2-5, with a weak D call TRBD2 (6 bases). Germline assignment: CDR1 GTSNPN and CDR2 SVGIG (reference sequence). The V end was cut by 0 bases, the J end by 2 bases, with 10 bases between. The CDR3 sequence is 14 residues long. Here the CDR3 reads CAWSVVSGQETQYF. In DNA, the CDR3 is TGTGCCTGGAGTGTGGTTAGCGGACAAGAGACCCAGTACTTC.

The V gene is TRBV28, the J gene TRBJ1-4; D gene uncertain. Looked up from germline, CDR1 is MDHEN and CDR2 is SYDVKM. The CDR3 is 11 amino acids. Trimming pared 2 bases from V and 9 bases from J, leaving 4 bases between. In DNA, the CDR3 is TGTGCCAGCAGTTTAGCCAAAAAACTGTTTTTT. Amino acids: CASSLAKKLFF.

This clonotype was counted at least ten times. The V and J genes are TRBV6-1 and TRBJ2-3; TRBD1 matches at 11 bases. Per germline, CDR1 MNHNS and CDR2 SASEGT. The CDR3 spans 14 residues. With 7 bases clipped from V and 6 bases from J, the junction kept 6 bases outside the gene matches. In DNA form, the CDR3 reads TGTGCCAGCACCGGACAGGGGGCGCGTGATACGCAGTATTTT. Translating it yields CASTGQGARDTQYF.

The chain is built from TRBV12-3 or TRBV12-4 and TRBJ2-1; 9 bases align to TRBD2. This CDR3 has 15 amino acids. Trimming at V came to 3 bases and at J to 2 bases, leaving 2 bases not matched to a gene. CDR3 in amino acids: CASSFGGGAYNEQFF. The CDR3 DNA sequence: TGTGCCAGCAGTTTCGGCGGGGGGGCCTACAATGAGCAGTTCTTC.

This clonotype was counted many times. V and J are TRBV30 and TRBJ1-2, with D hard to call. V was cut by 0 bases and J by 6 bases, with 5 bases left in between. The germline V gene has CDR1 GTSNPN and CDR2 SVGIG (reference sequence). This CDR3 has 11 residues. The chain's CDR3 is CAWSVLHGYTF. CDR3 nucleotide sequence: TGTGCCTGGAGTGTACTTCATGGCTACACCTTC.

This clonotype was found many times. The chain links TRBV9 to TRBJ2-7; D may be TRBD2 (5 bases). This CDR3 has 18 residues. Germline V CDR1 and CDR2: SGDLS, YYNGEE. The V end was cut by 0 bases, the J end by 7 bases, with 26 bases between. The CDR3 here is CASSVEIPARSGVGEQYF. The CDR3 nucleotides are TGTGCCAGCAGCGTAGAAATCCCGGCCAGATCCGGGGTAGGAGAGCAGTACTTC.

This clonotype appeared many times. The CDR3 nucleotides read TGCGCCAGCAGCACGGGGACAGGGATTCTGAACACTGAAGCTTTCTTT. It is translated as CASSTGTGILNTEAFF. The V call is TRBV5-1, the J call TRBJ1-1; TRBD1 aligns across 9 bases. The germline V gene encodes CDR1 SGHRS and CDR2 YFSETQ. CDR3 length: 16 amino acids. V lost 4 bases and J lost 0; bases outside the gene matches: 7.

This clonotype was seen many times. The V gene is TRBV7-8, the J gene TRBJ1-2; no reliable D call. Trimming took off 6 bases at V and 1 base at J, with 15 bases between the two ends. Germline V gene lookup returns CDR1 SGHVS and CDR2 FQNEAQ. The CDR3 has 15 residues. CDR3 coding DNA: TGTGCCAGCAGTATATCTAGGAGACTTAACTATGGCTACACCTTC. Translated, it gives CASSISRRLNYGYTF. The complete variable domain, with remaining parts taken from reference TRBV7-8 and TRBJ1-2, reads GAGVSQSPRYKVAKRGQDVALRCDPISGHVSLFWYQQALGQGPEFLTYFQNEAQLDKSGLPSDRFFAERPEGSVSTLKIQRTQQEDSAVYLCASSISRRLNYGYTFGSGTRLTVV.

The rearrangement uses TRBV9 and TRBJ2-3, with D possibly TRBD2 on 6 matching bases. V was shortened by 4 bases and J by 3 bases, with 18 bases between the two germline ends. The CDR3 has 16 residues. Germline-derived CDR1 and CDR2 are SGDLS and YYNGEE. The CDR3, as DNA: TGTGCCAGCAGCCCAGAAGTGGGAGGAGGGACAGATACGCAGTATTTT. Translated: CASSPEVGGGTDTQYF.

This clonotype was recorded many times. V gene TRBV20-1 combines with J gene TRBJ2-2; D gene ambiguous. This CDR3 spans 13 amino acids. Trimming shortened V by 4 bases and J by 5 bases, and 11 bases separated the two germline ends. Germline-derived CDR1 and CDR2 are DFQATT and SNEGSKA (reference sequence). CDR3 DNA: TGCAGTGCTAACCACGTCATAACCGGGGAGCTGTTTTTT. Translating it yields CSANHVITGELFF.

This clonotype was counted at least ten times. The CDR3 DNA follows: TGTGCCACCACCTCAACCAGGGCGGTGGAGACCCAGTACTTC. It codes for CATTSTRAVETQYF. The V gene is TRBV12-3 or TRBV12-4, the J gene TRBJ2-5; possible D gene TRBD1, 5 bases. The CDR3 is 14 amino acids. With 10 bases removed from V and 5 bases from J, the gap between germline ends came to 20 bases.

In its sample, this clonotype was seen many times. J is TRBJ2-4 and V is TRBV6-5, with a tentative D call TRBD2 (6 bases). In germline, CDR1 is MNHEY, CDR2 SVGAGI. This CDR3 comprises 13 residues. The V end was cut by 6 bases, the J end by 5 bases, with 11 bases between. DNA of the CDR3: TGTGCCAGCAGGTCCGGGAGCCAAAACATTCAGTACTTC. Amino acids: CASRSGSQNIQYF.

The rearrangement joins TRBV5-6 to TRBJ2-2; 9 positions agree with TRBD1. Germline V gene lookup returns CDR1 SGHDT and CDR2 YYEEEE. V gave up 0 bases and J gave up 7 bases; unmatched junction bases: 4. The CDR3 has 15 residues. Here the CDR3 reads CASSLADRGNGELFF. The CDR3 bases are TGTGCCAGCAGCTTGGCGGACAGGGGAAACGGGGAGCTGTTTTTT.

This clonotype was seen many times. The chain carries TRBV6-2 or TRBV6-3 and TRBJ2-7; 9 positions agree with TRBD2. The CDR3 length is 14 residues. The germline gives CDR1 MNHEY, CDR2 SVGEGT. The ends lost 4 bases at V and 2 bases at J; junction bases unmatched: 3. The CDR3 DNA sequence: TGTGCCAGCAGTTCGGGACTAGCCACCTACGAGCAGTACTTC. Encoded protein: CASSSGLATYEQYF.

This clonotype was detected only a few times. The chain recombines TRBV5-6 with TRBJ2-3; D is unresolved. The CDR3 covers 15 residues. Trimming removed 7 bases from V and 1 base from J, with 16 bases in between. CDR1 SGHDT and CDR2 YYEEEE come from the germline V gene. The CDR3 nucleotides are TGTGCCAGCGGACCTCAAGGCGCCCGCACAGATACGCAGTATTTT. This encodes CASGPQGARTDTQYF.

This clonotype was seen ten or more times. The chain carries TRBV5-1 and TRBJ2-2, with D unclear. CDR1 SGHRS and CDR2 YFSETQ come from the germline V gene. The CDR3 is made up of 18 amino acids. V was trimmed by 0 bases and J by 0 bases, leaving 15 bases between them. In DNA, the CDR3 is TGCGCCAGCAGCTTGGAACCTCACGGGCCTTCGAACACCGGGGAGCTGTTTTTT. This codes for CASSLEPHGPSNTGELFF.

This clonotype occurred a few times. This chain connects TRBV6-5 to TRBJ1-4, with D hard to call. V was cut by 2 bases and J by 2 bases, with 9 bases left in between. The CDR3 runs 15 residues. The germline V gene has CDR1 MNHEY and CDR2 SVGAGI. As DNA, the CDR3 is TGTGCCAGCAGTTACGGAGCCGGGACTAATGAAAAACTGTTTTTT. It yields the protein CASSYGAGTNEKLFF.